This entry lists 29 T cell receptor beta chains sequenced from one sample in a study of cytomegalovirus exposure and HLA in healthy donors. Researchers ran the PCR with 60 Vbeta and 13 Jbeta primers. TCRdb's table, derived via immunoSEQ multiplex PCR, lists solely in-frame clones and lacks some. The sample includes 150,000 to 200,000 clones, 65% to 75% seen only once; the top ten take about 1.6%. The sample consisted of PBMCs. Every receptor here comes from a girl between 5 and 17 years old in good health and CMV-seronegative.

The chain is built from TRBV4-2 and TRBJ1-5; 9 bases line up with TRBD1. The CDR3 spans 16 residues. The junction had 5 bases not matched to a gene; V was cut back by 1 base and J by 4 bases. Germline CDR1 LGHNA, CDR2 YNFKEQ. CDR3 loop: CASSQVGQGPNQPQHF. The CDR3 DNA reads TGTGCCAGCAGCCAAGTGGGACAGGGACCAAATCAGCCCCAGCATTTT.

This clone was seen a few times. The chain recombines TRBV4-1 with TRBJ2-7, with TRBD1 as a possible D gene (6 bases). CDR1 is MGHRA and CDR2 is YSYEKL in the germline V gene. V lost 1 base to trimming and J lost 6 bases, with 13 bases between them. The CDR3 runs to 14 residues. In DNA, the CDR3 is TGCGCCAGCAGCCAAGGAGCAGGGACATCCGAGCAGTACTTC. Translated: CASSQGAGTSEQYF.

This chain links TRBV9 with TRBJ1-3, with a weak D call TRBD1 (6 bases). V was cut by 3 bases and J by 2 bases, with 6 bases left in between. The CDR3 is 13 amino acids. Germline V gives CDR1 SGDLS, CDR2 YYNGEE. CDR3 region: CASSGDTGNTIYF. The CDR3 coding sequence is TGTGCCAGCAGCGGGGACACTGGAAACACCATATATTTT.

The count of this clone is one. The chain employs TRBV6-5 and TRBJ2-7; TRBD1 matches 9 bases. The CDR3 loop spans 13 amino acids. With V trimmed by 4 bases and J by 6 bases, 4 bases remained unmatched. CDR1 is MNHEY, CDR2 SVGAGI, per germline. CDR3 DNA: TGTGCCAGCAGTTGGGGACAGGGTTTCGAGCAGTACTTC. Protein sequence: CASSWGQGFEQYF.

A single count supports this clone. The chain links TRBV19 to TRBJ1-2; possibly TRBD1 for D (5 bases). The V gene's germline CDR1 is LNHDA and CDR2 SQIVND (reference sequence). V dropped 9 bases and J dropped 8 bases, with 16 bases sitting between them. This CDR3 has 12 residues. The CDR3 coding sequence is TGTGCCAGCTCCGGCAGGGCGGGGGGCTACACCTTC. Protein: CASSGRAGGYTF.

Only a few counts were recorded for this clone. This chain uses TRBV7-8 with TRBJ1-3, with D hard to call. The V and J ends lost 1 base and 10 bases respectively, with 20 bases between them. Germline CDR1 reads SGHVS; CDR2 reads FQNEAQ. CDR3 size: 16 residues. The CDR3 coding sequence is TGTGCCAGCAGCTTAGTTCCGGGGTCCACAAGAAGGACCATATATTTT. Residues: CASSLVPGSTRRTIYF.

The chain joins TRBV5-1 to TRBJ2-5; TRBD2 might be the D (7 bases). Germline CDR1 reads SGHRS; CDR2 reads YFSETQ. V was cut by 5 bases and J by 5 bases, with 16 bases left in between. This CDR3 comprises 14 residues. CDR3 loop: CASSGSGTLETQYF. In nucleotides, the CDR3 is TGCGCCAGCAGTGGAAGCGGGACACTGGAGACCCAGTACTTC.

This clone turned up a few times. Here the CDR3 reads CASSSRGYNSPLHF. The CDR3 DNA follows: TGTGCCAGTAGTAGCAGGGGTTATAATTCACCCCTCCACTTT. J is TRBJ1-6 and V is TRBV19; possibly TRBD1 for D (6 bases). This CDR3 contains 14 residues. V was shortened by 4 bases and J by 4 bases, with 8 bases between the two germline ends. CDR1 LNHDA and CDR2 SQIVND come from the germline V gene (reference sequence).

The gene calls are TRBV9 and TRBJ2-7; D is uncertain. V was trimmed by 0 bases and J by 3 bases, leaving 7 bases between them. There are 13 residues in the CDR3. Germline V gene lookup returns CDR1 SGDLS and CDR2 YYNGEE. The CDR3 here is CASSVGLYYEQYF. The CDR3 DNA sequence: TGTGCCAGCAGCGTAGGACTTTACTACGAGCAGTACTTC. The full variable domain, completed using reference TRBV9 and TRBJ2-7, is DSGVTQTPKHLITATGQRVTLRCSPRSGDLSVYWYQQSLDQGLQFLIQYYNGEERAKGNILERFSAQQFPDLHSELNLSSLELGDSALYFCASSVGLYYEQYFGPGTRLTVT.

The chain employs TRBV6-4 and TRBJ2-7; TRBD2 matches at 7 bases. Germline V gives CDR1 MRHNA, CDR2 SNTAGT. Losses at the gene ends were 2 bases for V and 4 bases for J; bases not matched to a gene: 14. The CDR3 length is 17 residues. CDR3 region: CASSDRTVAGDFYEQYF. The DNA of the CDR3 is TGTGCCAGCAGTGACCGGACGGTGGCGGGGGATTTTTACGAGCAGTACTTC.

V gene TRBV6-5 combines with J gene TRBJ1-5; D not resolved. The CDR3 spans 13 residues. The V gene lost 6 bases and the J gene lost 0 bases, with 6 bases spanning the gap. The germline gives CDR1 MNHEY, CDR2 SVGAGI. DNA for the CDR3: TGTGCCAGCAGGGAGTATAGCAATCAGCCCCAGCATTTT. As protein: CASREYSNQPQHF.

The V and J genes are TRBV9 and TRBJ1-4; weak D call: TRBD1 (6 bases). Germline V CDR1 and CDR2: SGDLS, YYNGEE. Between the trimmed V and J ends, which lost 4 bases and 7 bases, there was a span of 14 bases. This CDR3 is built from 14 residues. CDR3 region: CASSPHRESEKLFF. The CDR3 coding sequence is TGTGCCAGCAGCCCACACAGGGAGAGTGAAAAACTGTTTTTT.

The rearrangement links TRBV6-6 to TRBJ1-5, with a possible D match to TRBD1 (6 bases). The CDR3 spans 15 residues. Germline assignment: CDR1 MNHNY and CDR2 SVGAGI (reference sequence). Trimming removed 8 bases at V and 10 bases at J, with 24 bases between. CDR3: CASSIRSGAGAPQHF. CDR3 bases: TGTGCCAGCTCTATCCGATCAGGTGCAGGGGCACCCCAGCATTTT.

A single count supports this clone. The rearrangement joins TRBV7-9 to TRBJ2-7; TRBD1 matches 11 bases. The CDR3 length is 17 residues. CDR1 and CDR2 (germline): SEHNR, FQNEAQ (reference sequence). J lost 3 bases, V lost 5 bases, and 12 bases had no gene match. The CDR3 region is CASSPVGQGVFSYEQYF. CDR3 in DNA: TGTGCCAGCAGCCCAGTGGGACAGGGGGTTTTTAGCTACGAGCAGTACTTC.

This chain links TRBV27 with TRBJ1-6; 7 bases are a match to TRBD1. This CDR3 is 18 amino acids long. The V gene end was trimmed by 2 bases and the J gene end by 0 bases; junction bases not matched to a gene: 7. The germline V gene has CDR1 MNHEY and CDR2 SMNVEV (reference sequence). The CDR3, as DNA: TGTGCCAGCAGTTTAAGGGGGACAGATAGCTCCTATAATTCACCCCTCCACTTT. This translates into CASSLRGTDSSYNSPLHF.

The gene calls are TRBV5-6 and TRBJ2-1; D uncertain. The germline V gene has CDR1 SGHDT and CDR2 YYEEEE. CDR3 length: 12 residues. V lost 2 bases and J 8 bases, leaving 8 bases between the germline ends. CDR3 coding DNA: TGTGCCAGCAGCTTTAGTACGTATGAGCAGTTCTTC. Encoded protein: CASSFSTYEQFF.

The sample holds a few counts of this clone. The chain uses TRBV4-1 and TRBJ1-1; D is perhaps TRBD1 (6 bases). V was clipped by 5 bases and J by 4 bases, with 11 bases between them. The CDR3 runs 13 residues. In germline, CDR1 is MGHRA, CDR2 YSYEKL. CDR3: CASSITGITEAFF. CDR3 sequence (DNA): TGCGCCAGCAGCATCACAGGGATCACTGAAGCTTTCTTT.

J is TRBJ1-1 and V is TRBV19, with 8 nucleotides matching TRBD1. With 7 bases clipped from V and 1 base from J, the junction kept 17 bases outside the gene matches. The CDR3 totals 18 residues. Germline values: CDR1 LNHDA, CDR2 SQIVND (reference sequence). In DNA, the CDR3 is TGTGCCAGTATGAAACCCATCGACAGGGGAAGGAGGAACACTGAAGCTTTCTTT. Translated: CASMKPIDRGRRNTEAFF.

This clone has a handful of counts. The chain joins TRBV6-5 to TRBJ1-1; D gene uncertain. V was cut by 7 bases and J by 5 bases, with 11 bases left in between. The CDR3 has 12 amino acids. The germline gives CDR1 MNHEY, CDR2 SVGAGI. In DNA, the CDR3 is TGTGCCAGCATTGGGCTCTCGACTGAAGCTTTCTTT. This sequence encodes CASIGLSTEAFF.

The rearrangement links TRBV11-2 to TRBJ2-7; 7 bases are a match to TRBD2. CDR1 and CDR2 (germline): SGHAT, FQNNGV. The CDR3 runs to 17 residues. The trim removed 2 bases at V and 4 bases at J, leaving 14 bases unmatched. The CDR3 reads CASSLFRGGNPDYEQYF. The CDR3 DNA reads as TGTGCCAGCAGCTTATTCCGGGGAGGGAACCCTGATTACGAGCAGTACTTC.

The chain uses TRBV27 and TRBJ1-1; possibly TRBD1 for D (6 bases). V lost 0 bases, J lost 8 bases, and 10 bases lay in between. The CDR3 covers 13 residues. CDR1 and CDR2 (germline): MNHEY, SMNVEV (reference sequence). CDR3 protein: CASSLSLDREAFF. CDR3 coding DNA: TGTGCCAGCAGTTTATCCCTGGACAGAGAAGCTTTCTTT.

The chain recombines TRBV30 with TRBJ2-7; maybe TRBD1 (5 bases). In germline, CDR1 is GTSNPN, CDR2 SVGIG (reference sequence). Trimming took off 2 bases at V and 2 bases at J, with 7 bases between the two ends. This CDR3 has 12 residues. In nucleotides, the CDR3 is TGTGCCTGGAGTCAGGGCCCCTACGAGCAGTACTTC. Protein: CAWSQGPYEQYF.

The rearrangement links TRBV9 to TRBJ2-1; a weak D match, TRBD2 (5 bases). Germline assignment: CDR1 SGDLS and CDR2 YYNGEE. The CDR3 runs to 16 residues. Trimming took 2 bases from V and 10 from J, leaving 22 bases between them. CDR3 nucleotide sequence: TGTGCCAGCAGCGTGCCCGGACGGGGTCCACCTGGGGAGCAGTTCTTC. This encodes CASSVPGRGPPGEQFF.

With respect to this clone: A read error may produce the germline difference seen at one junction end. This sequence joins TRBV2 and TRBJ1-1; a possible D gene is TRBD1 (5 bases). From germline, CDR1 is SNHLY and CDR2 FYNNEI. The CDR3 extends over 14 amino acids. CDR3: CASGEQVPNTEAFF. In DNA, the CDR3 is TGTGCCAGCGGTGAACAGGTCCCGAACACTGAAGCTTTCTTT.

V and J are TRBV13 and TRBJ2-5; TRBD2 agrees at 9 bases. The V gene's germline CDR1 is PRHDT and CDR2 FYEKMQ (reference sequence). This CDR3 has 15 residues. V lost 3 bases to trimming and J lost 4 bases; unmatched junction nucleotides: 6. This chain's CDR3 is CASSLAGGHVETQYF. Here the CDR3 DNA reads TGTGCCAGCAGCTTGGCGGGGGGGCACGTAGAGACCCAGTACTTC.

On this clone itself: Other DNA sequences in this sample translate to the same CDR3. V usage is TRBV28 and J usage is TRBJ1-1; D gene ambiguous. Germline V gene data show CDR1 as MDHEN and CDR2 as SYDVKM. Trimming removed 6 bases from V and 5 bases from J, with 10 bases in between. CDR3 length: 12 amino acids. The DNA of the CDR3 is TGTGCCAGCAGCGAGCGGAATACTGAAGCTTTCTTT. It translates to CASSERNTEAFF. Filled out from reference TRBV28 and TRBJ1-1, the complete variable domain reads DVKVTQSSRYLVKRTGEKVFLECVQDMDHENMFWYRQDPGLGLRLIYFSYDVKMKEKGDIPEGYSVSREKKERFSLILESASTNQTSMYLCASSERNTEAFFGQGTRLTVV.

The chain joins TRBV7-7 to TRBJ2-3; possibly TRBD1 for D (6 bases). Germline values: CDR1 SSHAT, CDR2 FNYEAQ (reference sequence). There are 14 residues in the CDR3. V was shortened by 5 bases and J by 0 bases, with 9 bases between the two germline ends. CDR3 bases: TGTGCCAGCAGCCCGGGACACAGCACAGATACGCAGTATTTT. Translation gives CASSPGHSTDTQYF.

The sample holds one count of this clone. This CDR3 reads CASFTGSYEQYF. The CDR3 DNA follows: TGTGCCAGCTTTACAGGGTCCTACGAGCAGTACTTC. The rearrangement uses TRBV6-1 and TRBJ2-7; D is perhaps TRBD1 (6 bases). Trimming stripped 8 bases from V and 1 base from J, with 9 bases between. Germline CDR1 and CDR2: MNHNS and SASEGT. The CDR3 runs 12 residues.

J is TRBJ2-5 and V is TRBV6-5, with 8 bases aligning to TRBD1. The germline gives CDR1 MNHEY, CDR2 SVGAGI. Trimming removed 0 bases from V and 5 bases from J; junction bases left unmatched: 8. There are 16 residues in the CDR3. The CDR3 sequence is CASSYSGAGGSETQYF. The CDR3 DNA reads as TGTGCCAGCAGTTACTCGGGCGCAGGGGGCTCGGAGACCCAGTACTTC.